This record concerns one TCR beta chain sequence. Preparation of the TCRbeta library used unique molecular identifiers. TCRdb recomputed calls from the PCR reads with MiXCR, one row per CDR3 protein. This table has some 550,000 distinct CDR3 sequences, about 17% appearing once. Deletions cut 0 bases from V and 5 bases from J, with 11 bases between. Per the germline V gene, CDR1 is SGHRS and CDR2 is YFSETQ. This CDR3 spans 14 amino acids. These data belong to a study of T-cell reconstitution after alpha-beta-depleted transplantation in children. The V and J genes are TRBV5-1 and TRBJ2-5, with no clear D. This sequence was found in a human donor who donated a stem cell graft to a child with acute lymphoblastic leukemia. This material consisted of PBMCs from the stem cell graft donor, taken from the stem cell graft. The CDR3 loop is CASSLETVRETQYF. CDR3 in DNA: TGCGCCAGCAGCTTGGAGACGGTCCGGGAGACCCAGTACTTC.